These T cell receptor beta chains were read from a single sample in a study of CD8 T cells in ankylosing spondylitis. Using its own MiXCR run on the 5' RACE reads, TCRdb lists one record per CDR3 protein. The sample contains approximately 220,000 distinct CDR3 sequences, approximately 10% of which appear only once. The sequencing input was blood, either unsorted or a sorted T cell fraction (not recorded which). Every receptor here comes from a male donor with ankylosing spondylitis or in good health (not recorded which). CDR3s include the opening cysteine and the closing phenylalanine or tryptophan. A D gene is named only where the DNA matches it firmly. For some rows the clone size is stated as once, few or many, or as a class when expanded; others skip it.

d_call: .; j_call: TRBJ2-7; clone_size: .; v_call: TRBV5-1; cdr3_aa: CASSGGSRDSHIQYF; cdr3_nt: TGCGCCAGCAGCGGGGGGTCCCGGGACAGCCATATTCAGTACTTC
d_call: TRBD1; j_call: TRBJ1-1; clone_size: few; v_call: TRBV20-1; cdr3_aa: CSANKGASEAFF; cdr3_nt: TGCAGTGCCAACAAGGGGGCCTCTGAAGCTTTCTTT
d_call: .; j_call: TRBJ2-7; clone_size: .; v_call: TRBV7-2; cdr3_aa: CASSLIEGGTGEQYF; cdr3_nt: TGTGCCAGCAGCTTAATTGAGGGGGGTACAGGGGAGCAGTACTTC
d_call: .; j_call: TRBJ1-6; clone_size: many; v_call: TRBV5-1; cdr3_aa: CASSLERGAISPLHF; cdr3_nt: TGCGCCAGCAGCTTGGAAAGGGGGGCTATTTCACCCCTCCACTTT
d_call: .; j_call: TRBJ2-3; clone_size: .; v_call: TRBV20-1; cdr3_aa: CSADPGEICTDTQYF; cdr3_nt: TGCAGTGCTGACCCCGGGGAGATTTGCACAGATACGCAGTATTTT
d_call: TRBD2; j_call: TRBJ2-1; clone_size: many; v_call: TRBV20-1; cdr3_aa: CSASSGGTNEQFF; cdr3_nt: TGCAGTGCTAGCAGCGGGGGTACCAATGAGCAGTTCTTC
d_call: .; j_call: TRBJ2-1; clone_size: .; v_call: TRBV5-1; cdr3_aa: CASSLGTEEEFF; cdr3_nt: TGCGCCAGCAGCTTGGGGACGGAGGAGGAGTTCTTC
d_call: .; j_call: TRBJ1-5; clone_size: few; v_call: TRBV18; cdr3_aa: CASSPQGPGAASQPQHF; cdr3_nt: TGTGCCAGCTCACCACAGGGGCCGGGGGCGGCATCCCAGCCCCAGCATTTT
d_call: TRBD1; j_call: TRBJ1-2; clone_size: many; v_call: TRBV5-1; cdr3_aa: CASSLGGQPSGGYTF; cdr3_nt: TGCGCCAGCAGCTTGGGGGGACAGCCTTCGGGAGGCTACACCTTC
d_call: TRBD1; j_call: TRBJ1-1; clone_size: many; v_call: TRBV3-1; cdr3_aa: CASSRDGTGVRAFF; cdr3_nt: TGTGCCAGCAGCCGAGACGGGACAGGTGTCCGAGCTTTCTTT
d_call: .; j_call: TRBJ2-7; clone_size: many; v_call: TRBV12-3/TRBV12-4; cdr3_aa: CASSPPTSEVKQYF; cdr3_nt: TGTGCCAGCAGCCCCCCTACTAGTGAAGTCAAGCAGTACTTC
d_call: .; j_call: TRBJ2-7; clone_size: .; v_call: TRBV3-1; cdr3_aa: CASSQDSDEQYF; cdr3_nt: TGTGCCAGCAGCCAAGATTCCGACGAGCAGTACTTC
d_call: TRBD2; j_call: TRBJ2-1; clone_size: .; v_call: TRBV7-9; cdr3_aa: CASSLARERGQDEQFF; cdr3_nt: TGTGCCAGCAGCTTAGCGCGGGAGCGGGGGCAGGATGAGCAGTTCTTC
d_call: .; j_call: TRBJ1-2; clone_size: many; v_call: TRBV29-1; cdr3_aa: CSAGDINYGYTF; cdr3_nt: TGCAGCGCGGGGGACATTAACTATGGCTACACCTTC
d_call: .; j_call: TRBJ2-1; clone_size: many; v_call: TRBV5-1; cdr3_aa: CASSSGTKTQGEQFF; cdr3_nt: TGCGCCAGCAGCTCCGGGACCAAAACTCAGGGTGAGCAGTTCTTC
d_call: TRBD1; j_call: TRBJ2-2; clone_size: few; v_call: TRBV3-1; cdr3_aa: CASSPGTGIGELFF; cdr3_nt: TGTGCCAGCAGCCCAGGGACAGGGATCGGGGAGCTGTTTTTT
d_call: .; j_call: TRBJ2-1; clone_size: many; v_call: TRBV7-3; cdr3_aa: CASSSSSYNEQFF; cdr3_nt: TGTGCCAGCAGCTCTAGCTCCTACAATGAGCAGTTCTTC
d_call: .; j_call: TRBJ2-6; clone_size: many; v_call: TRBV24-1; cdr3_aa: CATSDFYSGANVLTF; cdr3_nt: TGTGCCACCAGTGATTTTTACTCTGGGGCCAACGTCCTGACTTTC
d_call: .; j_call: TRBJ1-6; clone_size: many; v_call: TRBV11-2; cdr3_aa: CASSLQGQLISYNSPLHF; cdr3_nt: TGTGCCAGCAGCTTACAAGGGCAGCTCATCTCCTATAATTCACCCCTCCACTTT
d_call: TRBD1; j_call: TRBJ2-3; clone_size: few; v_call: TRBV10-3; cdr3_aa: CAISGGTGTDTQYF; cdr3_nt: TGTGCCATCAGTGGGGGGACAGGCACAGATACGCAGTATTTT
d_call: TRBD1; j_call: TRBJ1-1; clone_size: few; v_call: TRBV10-3; cdr3_aa: CAISATTGMNTEAFF; cdr3_nt: TGTGCCATCAGTGCCACGACAGGGATGAACACTGAAGCTTTCTTT
d_call: .; j_call: TRBJ2-3; clone_size: many; v_call: TRBV12-3/TRBV12-4; cdr3_aa: CASRVGPSTDTQYF; cdr3_nt: TGTGCCAGCAGGGTGGGGCCAAGCACAGATACGCAGTATTTT
d_call: .; j_call: TRBJ1-2; clone_size: few; v_call: TRBV12-3/TRBV12-4; cdr3_aa: CASSLSADSTYTF; cdr3_nt: TGTGCCAGCAGTTTATCAGCGGACTCGACCTACACCTTC
d_call: .; j_call: TRBJ1-2; clone_size: few; v_call: TRBV29-1; cdr3_aa: CSVEGDNYGYTF; cdr3_nt: TGCAGCGTTGAAGGGGACAACTATGGCTACACCTTC
d_call: TRBD1; j_call: TRBJ1-1; clone_size: many; v_call: TRBV28; cdr3_aa: CASSPKGTGTINTEAFF; cdr3_nt: TGTGCCAGCAGCCCCAAGGGGACAGGGACCATTAACACTGAAGCTTTCTTT
d_call: TRBD1; j_call: TRBJ2-5; clone_size: many; v_call: TRBV12-3/TRBV12-4; cdr3_aa: CASSMTGAETQYF; cdr3_nt: TGTGCCAGCAGCATGACAGGGGCAGAGACCCAGTACTTC
d_call: .; j_call: TRBJ2-7; clone_size: many; v_call: TRBV5-1; cdr3_aa: CASSLAPHQQDEQYF; cdr3_nt: TGCGCCAGCAGCTTGGCTCCACACCAACAGGACGAGCAGTACTTC
d_call: TRBD2; j_call: TRBJ2-1; clone_size: few; v_call: TRBV12-3/TRBV12-4; cdr3_aa: CASSPGLAGGPYNEQFF; cdr3_nt: TGTGCCAGCAGCCCGGGACTAGCGGGGGGCCCCTACAATGAGCAGTTCTTC
d_call: TRBD1; j_call: TRBJ2-5; clone_size: .; v_call: TRBV12-5; cdr3_aa: CASGEGTGWETQYF; cdr3_nt: TGTGCTAGTGGCGAAGGGACAGGGTGGGAGACCCAGTACTTC
d_call: .; j_call: TRBJ1-4; clone_size: few; v_call: TRBV20-1; cdr3_aa: CSARQSWNEKLFF; cdr3_nt: TGCAGTGCTAGACAGTCTTGGAATGAAAAACTGTTTTTT
d_call: .; j_call: TRBJ2-5; clone_size: once; v_call: TRBV7-2; cdr3_aa: CASSLAQGAETQSF; cdr3_nt: TGTGCCAGCAGCTTAGCACAGGGCGCAGAGACCCAGTCCTTC
d_call: .; j_call: TRBJ1-5; clone_size: many; v_call: TRBV9; cdr3_aa: CASSRGVSNQPQHF; cdr3_nt: TGTGCCAGCAGCCGAGGGGTGAGCAATCAGCCCCAGCATTTT
d_call: .; j_call: TRBJ2-3; clone_size: .; v_call: TRBV7-9; cdr3_aa: CARSDGADTQYF; cdr3_nt: TGTGCCAGGTCCGATGGTGCAGATACGCAGTATTTT
d_call: TRBD2; j_call: TRBJ2-5; clone_size: .; v_call: TRBV7-9; cdr3_aa: CASSPERDYLQETQYF; cdr3_nt: TGTGCCAGCAGCCCAGAACGGGACTACCTACAAGAGACCCAGTACTTC
d_call: TRBD2; j_call: TRBJ2-1; clone_size: many; v_call: TRBV6-5; cdr3_aa: CASSYRGSGEDSFF; cdr3_nt: TGTGCCAGCAGTTACCGAGGGAGCGGGGAGGATTCTTTCTTC
d_call: TRBD1; j_call: TRBJ1-2; clone_size: .; v_call: TRBV6-1; cdr3_aa: CASSERAGGNYGYTF; cdr3_nt: TGTGCCAGCAGTGAAAGAGCAGGGGGCAACTATGGCTACACCTTC
d_call: .; j_call: TRBJ1-2; clone_size: .; v_call: TRBV5-1; cdr3_aa: CASSLENPNYGYTF; cdr3_nt: TGCGCCAGCAGCTTGGAAAATCCCAACTATGGCTACACCTTC
d_call: .; j_call: TRBJ2-1; clone_size: many; v_call: TRBV28; cdr3_aa: CASSLILGMGNEQFF; cdr3_nt: TGTGCCAGCAGTTTGATTTTGGGGATGGGCAATGAGCAGTTCTTC
d_call: TRBD1; j_call: TRBJ1-2; clone_size: few; v_call: TRBV9; cdr3_aa: CASSDGGQADYGYTF; cdr3_nt: TGTGCCAGCAGCGATGGGGGACAGGCGGACTATGGCTACACCTTC
d_call: .; j_call: TRBJ1-1; clone_size: many; v_call: TRBV20-1; cdr3_aa: CSARDQGVDTEAFF; cdr3_nt: TGCAGTGCTAGAGATCAAGGGGTAGACACTGAAGCTTTCTTT
d_call: .; j_call: TRBJ1-2; clone_size: many; v_call: TRBV12-3/TRBV12-4; cdr3_aa: CASSPDRIPRYTF; cdr3_nt: TGTGCCAGCAGTCCCGACAGGATACCCCGCTACACCTTC
d_call: TRBD2; j_call: TRBJ2-2; clone_size: few; v_call: TRBV20-1; cdr3_aa: CSAPGLAGTTGELFF; cdr3_nt: TGCAGTGCACCCGGACTAGCGGGGACTACCGGGGAGCTGTTTTTT
d_call: TRBD2; j_call: TRBJ2-1; clone_size: few; v_call: TRBV9; cdr3_aa: CASSVGPSGGTYNEQFF; cdr3_nt: TGTGCCAGCAGCGTAGGTCCTAGCGGGGGGACCTACAATGAGCAGTTCTTC
d_call: TRBD1; j_call: TRBJ2-1; clone_size: many; v_call: TRBV20-1; cdr3_aa: CSAPRSRGNEQFF; cdr3_nt: TGCAGTGCTCCCCGTAGCAGGGGGAATGAGCAGTTCTTC
d_call: TRBD1; j_call: TRBJ1-5; clone_size: many; v_call: TRBV2; cdr3_aa: CASSEARQGPQPQHF; cdr3_nt: TGTGCCAGCAGTGAAGCAAGACAGGGCCCTCAGCCCCAGCATTTT
d_call: TRBD2; j_call: TRBJ2-1; clone_size: many; v_call: TRBV27; cdr3_aa: CASSLLRGGGDEQFF; cdr3_nt: TGTGCCAGCAGTTTATTGCGGGGGGGCGGCGATGAGCAGTTCTTC
d_call: TRBD2; j_call: TRBJ2-1; clone_size: .; v_call: TRBV7-2; cdr3_aa: CASSLLAGGVHNEQFF; cdr3_nt: TGTGCCAGCAGCTTACTAGCGGGGGGGGTCCACAATGAGCAGTTCTTC
d_call: .; j_call: TRBJ1-5; clone_size: few; v_call: TRBV12-3/TRBV12-4; cdr3_aa: CASSSSPQGQPQHF; cdr3_nt: TGTGCCAGCAGTTCCTCCCCACAGGGTCAGCCCCAGCATTTT
d_call: .; j_call: TRBJ2-2; clone_size: many; v_call: TRBV5-1; cdr3_aa: CASSPTLLNTGELFF; cdr3_nt: TGCGCCAGCAGCCCGACACTCCTGAACACCGGGGAGCTGTTTTTT